Below, 8 T cell receptor beta chains from the same sample are listed, as sequenced in a study of blood T cell repertoires in COVID-19. TCRdb's table, derived via immunoSEQ multiplex PCR, lists solely in-frame clones and lacks some. Here the sample spans 150,000 to 200,000 clones, about 86% being singletons. The sequencing input was peripheral blood. These receptors were obtained from a man between 18 and 29 years old with acute or convalescent COVID-19.

A few counts support this clone. The gene calls are TRBV11-2 and TRBJ1-3; 7 bases are a match to TRBD1. The CDR3 consists of 15 residues. The ends lost 8 bases at V and 8 bases at J; junction bases unmatched: 15. CDR1 and CDR2 from the germline V gene are SGHAT and FQNNGV. The CDR3 loop is CASRPTDRVYDTIYF. The DNA for the CDR3 is TGTGCCAGCCGCCCTACTGACAGGGTCTATGACACCATATATTTT.

The chain carries TRBV7-2 and TRBJ1-2; no clear D gene. The CDR3 length is 13 residues. Trimming took 3 bases from V and 8 from J, leaving 13 bases between them. Looked up from germline, CDR1 is SGHTA and CDR2 is FQGNSA. CDR3 nucleotides: TGTGCCAGCAGCTTGGCGGGCCCCCGGGGCTACACCTTC. Protein: CASSLAGPRGYTF.

This chain's CDR3 is CAISGGTGGEQYV. CDR3 nucleotide sequence: TGTGCCATCAGTGGGGGGACAGGGGGCGAGCAGTACGTC. This chain links TRBV10-3 with TRBJ2-7; 11 bases match TRBD1. Trimming at V came to 4 bases and at J to 6 bases, leaving 2 bases not matched to a gene. The CDR3 runs 13 residues. Germline V CDR1 and CDR2: ENHRY, SYGVKD.

This chain joins TRBV2 and TRBJ1-2; 9 nucleotides agree with TRBD1. The length of the CDR3 is 13 residues. Losses at the gene ends were 10 bases for V and 4 bases for J; bases not matched to a gene: 7. Germline V gene sequence: CDR1 SNHLY, CDR2 FYNNEI. The chain's CDR3 is CAKWTGDFYGYTF. CDR3 sequence (DNA): TGTGCCAAATGGACAGGGGACTTCTATGGCTACACCTTC.

The CDR3 nucleotides read TGTGCCAGTACCCCACAAGCAGCGGGTCAGCCCCAGCATTTT. Translation: CASTPQAAGQPQHF. The rearrangement links TRBV19 to TRBJ1-5; no clear D gene. V lost 7 bases and J lost 6, with 16 bases in between. Germline CDR1 reads LNHDA; CDR2 reads SQIVND (reference sequence). This CDR3 spans 14 amino acids. The full variable domain, rest sourced from reference TRBV19 and TRBJ1-5, is DGGITQSPKYLFRKEGQNVTLSCEQNLNHDAMYWYRQDPGQGLRLIYYSQIVNDFQKGDIAEGYSVSREKKESFPLTVTSAQKNPTAFYLCASTPQAAGQPQHFGDGTRLSIL.

As regards this clone: Possible read error: a much larger clone is one base away. This chain connects TRBV15 to TRBJ1-3; 7 bases map to TRBD1. CDR3 size: 15 residues. The germline V gene has CDR1 LNHNV and CDR2 YYDKDF (reference sequence). J lost 0 bases, V lost 5 bases, and 4 bases had no gene match. This CDR3 reads CATSARQGSGNTIYF. As DNA, the CDR3 is TGTGCCACCAGCGCCCGACAGGGCTCTGGAAACACCATATATTTT.

This sequence joins TRBV20-1 and TRBJ1-2; D gene unclear. CDR1 is DFQATT, CDR2 SNEGSKA, per germline (reference sequence). The CDR3 sequence is 12 residues long. V was pared by 3 bases and J by 2 bases, with 7 bases between. The CDR3 loop reads CSASSRNYGYTF. The CDR3 bases are TGCAGTGCTAGTTCCAGAAACTATGGCTACACCTTC.

This chain joins TRBV2 and TRBJ1-5, with no clear D. CDR3 size: 15 residues. Germline CDR1 is SNHLY and CDR2 is FYNNEI. V was pared by 7 bases and J by 0 bases, with 13 bases between. CDR3 in amino acids: CASKKADYSNQPQHF. The CDR3 coding sequence is TGTGCCAGCAAGAAGGCGGATTATAGCAATCAGCCCCAGCATTTT.